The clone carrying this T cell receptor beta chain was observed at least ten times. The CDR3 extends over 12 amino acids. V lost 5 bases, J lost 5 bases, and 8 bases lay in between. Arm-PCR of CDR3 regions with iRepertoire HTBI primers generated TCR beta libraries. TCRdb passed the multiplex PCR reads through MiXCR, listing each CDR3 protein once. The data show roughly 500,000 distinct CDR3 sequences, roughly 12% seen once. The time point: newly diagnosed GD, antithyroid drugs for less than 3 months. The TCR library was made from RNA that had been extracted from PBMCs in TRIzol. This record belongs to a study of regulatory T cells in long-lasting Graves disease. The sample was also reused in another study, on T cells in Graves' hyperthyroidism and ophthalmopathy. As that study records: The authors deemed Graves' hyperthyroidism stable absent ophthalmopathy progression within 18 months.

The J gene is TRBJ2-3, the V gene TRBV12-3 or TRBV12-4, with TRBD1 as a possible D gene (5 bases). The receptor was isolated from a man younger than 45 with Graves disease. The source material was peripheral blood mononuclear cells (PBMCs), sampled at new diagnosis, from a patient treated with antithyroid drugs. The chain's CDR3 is CASSKGRDTQYF. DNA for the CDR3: TGTGCCAGCAGTAAGGGGCGAGATACGCAGTATTTT.